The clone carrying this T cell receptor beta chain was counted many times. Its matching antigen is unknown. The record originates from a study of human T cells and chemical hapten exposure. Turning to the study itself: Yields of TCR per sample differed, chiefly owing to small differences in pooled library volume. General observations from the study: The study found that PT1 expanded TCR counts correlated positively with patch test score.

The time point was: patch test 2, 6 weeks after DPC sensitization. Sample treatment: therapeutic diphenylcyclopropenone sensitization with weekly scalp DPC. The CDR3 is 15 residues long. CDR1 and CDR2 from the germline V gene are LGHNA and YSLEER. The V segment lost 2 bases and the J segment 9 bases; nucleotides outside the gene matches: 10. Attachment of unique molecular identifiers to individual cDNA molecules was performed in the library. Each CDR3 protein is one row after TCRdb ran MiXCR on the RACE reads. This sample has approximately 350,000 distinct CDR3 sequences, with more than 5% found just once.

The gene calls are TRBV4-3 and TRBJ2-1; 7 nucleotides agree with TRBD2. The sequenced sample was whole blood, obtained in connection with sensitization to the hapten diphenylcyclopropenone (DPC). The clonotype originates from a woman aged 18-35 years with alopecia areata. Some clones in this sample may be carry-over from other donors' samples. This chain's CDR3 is CASSQIHAGVGEQFF. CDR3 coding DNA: TGCGCCAGCAGCCAAATCCACGCGGGGGTCGGTGAGCAGTTCTTC.